This T cell receptor (beta chain) emerged from a study of CD8 T cells in Susac syndrome. Regarding the study as a whole: Clonal expansion did not appear in Susac syndrome CD4+ T cell repertoires. The study admitted that it had a relatively small number of individuals in its TCR sequencing and HLA analysis.

Germline V gene lookup returns CDR1 LGHDT and CDR2 YNNKEL (reference sequence). Trimming removed 6 bases at V and 2 bases at J, with 11 bases between. The length of the CDR3 is 13 residues. Negative isolation was applied to CD8+ and CD4+ T cells, and FACS enrichment was applied to TEMRA cells. To note about this clonotype: What it binds is not known.

Reverse transcription of roughly 0.5 to 1 ug RNA used random hexamers. The CDR3 of TCR beta was amplified by immunoSEQ multiplex PCR across 54 Vbeta and 13 Jbeta. TCRdb re-called the immunoSEQ multiplex PCR reads with MiXCR, one entry per CDR3 protein. This repertoire shows 95,000 to 150,000 distinct CDR3 sequences, nearly 96% found once; its top ten account for about 0.14%. The sequence was collected from a human donor with Susac syndrome. Sequencing was done on a sample of CD4+ T cells from PBMCs. The chain joins TRBV3-1 to TRBJ2-7, with D perhaps matching TRBD2 (6 bases). The CDR3 reads CASSYSGTYEQYF. The CDR3 DNA is TGTGCCAGCAGTTATAGCGGAACCTACGAGCAGTACTTC.